This TCR beta chain was sequenced for a study of T cells in Graves' hyperthyroidism and ophthalmopathy. Exclusion of a patient resulted from uncontrolled infection, other autoimmune disease, pregnancy or lactation. Diagnosis relied on clinical symptoms, serum thyroxine and TRAb, thyroid ultrasound and orbital computed tomography. Researchers amplified the TCR beta CDR3 regions from RNA transcripts. When the TCR CDR3 underwent first-round RT-PCR, the HTBI primer set was used. TCRdb independently ran MiXCR on the multiplex PCR reads; one entry per CDR3 protein. The sample shows 600,000 to 700,000 distinct CDR3 sequences, 45% of them seen only once. CDR3 size: 13 residues. From germline, CDR1 is MGHDK and CDR2 SYGVNS. V dropped 2 bases and J dropped 3 bases, with 5 bases sitting between them.

The specimen sequenced was peripheral blood or thyroid tissue (not recorded which). This receptor was identified in an adult man with Graves' disease, either hyperthyroidism or ophthalmopathy (not recorded which). The rearrangement links TRBV25-1 to TRBJ1-5; D gene uncertain. The CDR3 DNA follows: TGTGCCAGCAGTGAAGCGGCCAATCAGCCCCAGCATTTT. This codes for CASSEAANQPQHF.